This T cell receptor beta chain stems from a study of T cell clusters in autoimmune cytopenias. Regarding the study as a whole: Clustering suggested that physiological T cell clusters were missing in primary autoimmune cytopenia patients. The cluster-lack signature was not seen for secondary cytopenia versus chronic lymphocytic leukemia. The T cell clusters came from computational analysis alone and lack functional validation. TRB repertoire shifts in secondary cytopenia and chronic lymphocytic leukemia mostly reflected lymphoma, not autoimmunity.

TRB was amplified by touch-down multiplex PCR, primer pools A and B combined. TCRdb reanalyzed the multiplex PCR reads and collapses them to one entry per CDR3 protein, without DNA. This sample contains several thousand distinct CDR3 sequences. Each sample's input was roughly 270 ng genomic DNA, some 40,000 genome equivalents. In terms of frequency, this clonotype is medium-sized (0.01 to 0.1%). Its matching antigen is unknown. Sequenced material: peripheral blood. This receptor was obtained from a human donor with an autoimmune cytopenia or autoimmune hepatitis (not recorded which).

This CDR3 reads CASSLTRGRDEKLFF. The genes are TRBV5-4 and TRBJ1-4; checking the TCRdb D call of TRBD1 is not possible without DNA. Per the germline V gene, CDR1 is SGHNT and CDR2 is YYREEE (reference sequence). The CDR3 extends over 15 amino acids.